A selection of T cell receptor beta chains follows, all from one sample in a study of identical twins. TCRdb analysed the 5' RACE reads with MiXCR anew, one entry per CDR3 protein. This sample has about 520,000 distinct CDR3 sequences; roughly a fifth occur once, and the top ten carry about 0.91%. The sample was also reused in another study, on T cells expressing NK-cell markers.

The source material was CD4+ T cells sorted from blood. These TCRs come from a woman aged 18-29 years in good health. CDR3s include the opening cysteine and the closing phenylalanine or tryptophan. The D gene is left open where the match is weak. Clone sizes are given selectively: once, few, many, or a class where the clone is expanded.

once	TRBD2	TRBV6-1	TRBJ2-1	CAAREASYNEQFF
NA	NA	TRBV7-2	TRBJ2-1	CASSFWRAGEQFF
few	TRBD2	TRBV20-1	TRBJ2-4	CSARPSGRSRNIQYF
NA	TRBD1	TRBV6-5	TRBJ1-2	CASSYSSGQGGGYTF
few	TRBD1	TRBV10-3	TRBJ2-7	CAISDRASSYEQYF
few	NA	TRBV20-1	TRBJ1-1	CSARTGNGNTEAFF
few	NA	TRBV5-5	TRBJ2-6	CASSEEGSGANVLTF
NA	TRBD1	TRBV5-1	TRBJ1-1	CASSPDRGSLTEAFF
NA	TRBD2	TRBV5-5	TRBJ2-1	CASSLLGGVYNEQFF
many	TRBD1	TRBV2	TRBJ1-1	CASRSGTGSRAFF
NA	TRBD1	TRBV11-1	TRBJ1-2	CASSPRKGAWGINYGYTF
many	TRBD1	TRBV12-3/TRBV12-4	TRBJ2-3	CASSLGQLTDTQYF
few	NA	TRBV18	TRBJ2-7	CASSPSGDEQYF
NA	NA	TRBV5-1	TRBJ2-7	CASSFSDWGEQYF
NA	TRBD1	TRBV10-1	TRBJ2-1	CASSLTGTGKNEQFF
many	TRBD2	TRBV12-3/TRBV12-4	TRBJ2-1	CASSLSGGSYNEQFF
NA	NA	TRBV5-1	TRBJ2-1	CASSFHRSSYNEQFF
NA	NA	TRBV6-2/TRBV6-3	TRBJ1-1	CASRKDRNTEAFF
many	NA	TRBV12-3/TRBV12-4	TRBJ2-2	CASSWGGELFF
NA	NA	TRBV18	TRBJ2-5	CASSPLAASGLLFQETQYF
NA	NA	TRBV10-3	TRBJ1-2	CAISEENRDGYTF
NA	TRBD1	TRBV27	TRBJ2-2	CASSNRGTGELFF
NA	NA	TRBV5-1	TRBJ1-6	CASSLATADSPLHF
NA	NA	TRBV12-3/TRBV12-4	TRBJ2-1	CASSHTSPGNEQFF
NA	TRBD2	TRBV7-8	TRBJ2-7	CASSLAGAGDMVYEQYF
few	NA	TRBV4-3	TRBJ2-1	CASSPQVAWDNEQFF
few	NA	TRBV3-1	TRBJ2-1	CASKGKGHNEQFF
NA	TRBD2	TRBV15	TRBJ2-3	CATKPSGESFDTQYF
few	TRBD1	TRBV20-1	TRBJ2-1	CSALGQGRRDEQFF
few	TRBD1	TRBV5-1	TRBJ2-7	CASSPTRGQGYEQYF
NA	NA	TRBV12-3/TRBV12-4	TRBJ2-1	CASSLAYDRKFF
few	TRBD2	TRBV7-3	TRBJ2-3	CASSYISGGSGSADTQYF
few	NA	TRBV6-5	TRBJ2-1	CASSWTEGNEQFF
NA	NA	TRBV3-1	TRBJ2-3	CASSSRGAGAADTQYF
NA	TRBD1	TRBV3-1	TRBJ1-1	CASSQEGRGLDTEAFF
few	TRBD1	TRBV11-1	TRBJ2-1	CASSHGTATNERQFF
many	TRBD2	TRBV2	TRBJ2-1	CASKVRGGNEQFF
NA	TRBD1	TRBV20-1	TRBJ2-6	CSGGDSTSGANVLTF
few	TRBD1	TRBV5-1	TRBJ2-5	CASSLGLRDSRKETQYF
few	NA	TRBV3-1	TRBJ2-1	CASRPPTGPEQFF
many	NA	TRBV12-3/TRBV12-4	TRBJ2-7	CASSLRVYEQYF
NA	NA	TRBV3-1	TRBJ1-3	CASSHLYSQNTIYF
NA	NA	TRBV20-1	TRBJ1-2	CSARDSGRSLYGYTF
NA	TRBD2	TRBV10-2	TRBJ2-7	CASRGAGGTYEQYF
few	NA	TRBV6-1	TRBJ2-7	CASSEDFLAYEQYF
NA	TRBD2	TRBV11-2	TRBJ2-1	CASSPGSSGYNEQFF
few	NA	TRBV5-5	TRBJ1-1	CASSSQIRRTEAFF
NA	TRBD2	TRBV7-9	TRBJ2-1	CASSLLGLAAFGNEQFF
few	NA	TRBV27	TRBJ2-3	CASSLSTGTVQDTQYF